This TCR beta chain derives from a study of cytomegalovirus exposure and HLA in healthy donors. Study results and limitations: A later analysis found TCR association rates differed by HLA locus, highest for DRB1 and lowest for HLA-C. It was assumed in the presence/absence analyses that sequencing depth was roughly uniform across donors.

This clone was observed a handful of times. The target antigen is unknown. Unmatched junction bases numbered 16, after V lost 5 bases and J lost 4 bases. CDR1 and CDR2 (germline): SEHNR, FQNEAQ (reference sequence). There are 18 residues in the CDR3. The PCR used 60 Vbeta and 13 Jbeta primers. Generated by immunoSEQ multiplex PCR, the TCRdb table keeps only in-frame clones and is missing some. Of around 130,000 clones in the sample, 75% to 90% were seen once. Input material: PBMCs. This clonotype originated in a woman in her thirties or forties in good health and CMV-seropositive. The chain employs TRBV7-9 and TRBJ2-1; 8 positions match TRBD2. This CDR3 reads CASSRTWGGGLRYNEQFF. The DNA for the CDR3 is TGTGCCAGCAGCAGAACTTGGGGCGGGGGGCTGAGGTACAATGAGCAGTTCTTC. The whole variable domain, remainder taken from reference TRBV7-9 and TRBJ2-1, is DTGVSQNPRHKITKRGQNVTFRCDPISEHNRLYWYRQTLGQGPEFLTYFQNEAQLEKSRLLSDRFSAERPKGSFSTLEIQRTEQGDSAMYLCASSRTWGGGLRYNEQFFGPGTRLTVL.